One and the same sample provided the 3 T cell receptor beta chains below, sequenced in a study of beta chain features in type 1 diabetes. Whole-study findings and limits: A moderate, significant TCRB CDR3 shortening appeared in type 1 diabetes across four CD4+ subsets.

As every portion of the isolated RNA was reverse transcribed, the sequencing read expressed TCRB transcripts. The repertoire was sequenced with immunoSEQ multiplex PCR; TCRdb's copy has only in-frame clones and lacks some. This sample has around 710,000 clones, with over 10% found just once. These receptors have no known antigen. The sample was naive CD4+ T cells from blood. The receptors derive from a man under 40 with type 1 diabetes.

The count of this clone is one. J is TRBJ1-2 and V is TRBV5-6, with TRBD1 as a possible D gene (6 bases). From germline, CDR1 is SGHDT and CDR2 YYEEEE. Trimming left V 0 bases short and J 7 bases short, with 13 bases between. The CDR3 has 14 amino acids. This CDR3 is CASSLAPGEGGYTF. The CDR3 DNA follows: TGTGCCAGCAGCTTGGCCCCAGGGGAGGGTGGCTACACCTTC. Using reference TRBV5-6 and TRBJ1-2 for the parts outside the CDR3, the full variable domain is DAGVTQSPTHLIKTRGQQVTLRCSPKSGHDTVSWYQQALGQGPQFIFQYYEEEERQRGNFPDRFSGHQFPNYSSELNVNALLLGDSALYLCASSLAPGEGGYTFGSGTRLTVV.

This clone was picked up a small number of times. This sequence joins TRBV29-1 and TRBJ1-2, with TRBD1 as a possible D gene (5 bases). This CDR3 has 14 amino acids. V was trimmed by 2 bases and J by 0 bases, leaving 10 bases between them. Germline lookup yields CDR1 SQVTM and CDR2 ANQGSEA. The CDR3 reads CSVERGNANYGYTF. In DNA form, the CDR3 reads TGCAGCGTTGAAAGGGGAAATGCTAACTATGGCTACACCTTC.

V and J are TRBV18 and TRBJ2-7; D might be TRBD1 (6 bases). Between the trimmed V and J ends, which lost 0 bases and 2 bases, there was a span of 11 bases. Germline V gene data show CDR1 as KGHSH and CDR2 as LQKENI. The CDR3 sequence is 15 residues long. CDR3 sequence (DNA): TGTGCCAGCTCACCACCCGCAGGGGTGACCTACGAGCAGTACTTC. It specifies CASSPPAGVTYEQYF.